The 23 T cell receptor beta chains reported below all come from one sample, sequenced in a study of blood T cell repertoires in COVID-19. The repertoire was sequenced with immunoSEQ multiplex PCR; TCRdb's copy has only in-frame clones and lacks some. The sample lists 200,000 to 250,000 clones, almost 85% occurring once. Sequencing was done on a sample of PBMCs or T cells enriched from blood (not recorded which). These receptors were collected from a woman aged 50 to 60 with acute COVID-19.

CDR3 protein: CSGTGLDTEAFF. The CDR3 DNA reads TGCAGCGGGACAGGGTTGGACACTGAAGCTTTCTTT. The genes are TRBV29-1 and TRBJ1-1; 8 bases match TRBD1. This CDR3 has 12 residues. The V gene end was trimmed by 7 bases and the J gene end by 3 bases; junction bases not matched to a gene: 4. The V gene's germline CDR1 is SQVTM and CDR2 ANQGSEA.

This sequence joins TRBV30 and TRBJ1-6; 10 bases match TRBD1. Germline CDR1 reads GTSNPN; CDR2 reads SVGIG (reference sequence). Germline trimming cut 5 bases from V and 4 bases from J; bases unmatched to any gene: 14. This CDR3 comprises 18 residues. CDR3 in DNA: TGTGCCTGGCTACCCGGCTACGGGACAGGGGATTATAATTCACCCCTCCACTTT. It yields the protein CAWLPGYGTGDYNSPLHF.

This clone was seen a few times. The gene calls are TRBV6-5 and TRBJ1-2, with 7 positions matching TRBD1. The V segment lost 6 bases and the J segment 2 bases; nucleotides outside the gene matches: 6. This CDR3 region has 14 residues. Germline V gives CDR1 MNHEY, CDR2 SVGAGI. CDR3 nucleotides: TGTGCCAGCAGCTCGACAGGGAGGAACTATGGCTACACCTTC. Translating it yields CASSSTGRNYGYTF.

J is TRBJ2-1 and V is TRBV30; D may be TRBD1 (6 bases). V was pared by 3 bases and J by 2 bases, with 14 bases between. The V gene's germline CDR1 is GTSNPN and CDR2 SVGIG (reference sequence). There are 15 residues in the CDR3. DNA for the CDR3: TGTGCCTGGAGATTTGACGGGACACCCTACAATGAGCAGTTCTTC. Its translation is CAWRFDGTPYNEQFF.

The rearrangement links TRBV19 to TRBJ1-1; D perhaps matches TRBD1 (5 bases). This CDR3 has 15 amino acids. Germline V gene lookup returns CDR1 LNHDA and CDR2 SQIVND (reference sequence). The V and J ends lost 7 bases and 0 bases respectively, with 15 bases between them. CDR3 loop: CASTPGGGMNTEAFF. CDR3 in DNA: TGTGCCAGTACCCCCGGGGGTGGAATGAACACTGAAGCTTTCTTT.

The chain recombines TRBV11-2 with TRBJ1-1; D unclear. The V and J ends lost 1 base and 4 bases respectively, with 13 bases between them. This CDR3 has 15 amino acids. Germline V lookup: CDR1 SGHAT, CDR2 FQNNGV. The CDR3 sequence: CASSLGSPSGTEAFF. CDR3 nucleotide sequence: TGTGCCAGCAGCTTAGGATCGCCCTCGGGCACTGAAGCTTTCTTT. Full variable domain (remainder filled in from reference TRBV11-2 and TRBJ1-1): EAGVAQSPRYKIIEKRQSVAFWCNPISGHATLYWYQQILGQGPKLLIQFQNNGVVDDSQLPKDRFSAERLKGVDSTLKIQPAKLEDSAVYLCASSLGSPSGTEAFFGQGTRLTVV.

This clone was counted many times. The chain links TRBV5-6 to TRBJ2-5; 7 bases line up with TRBD2. From germline, CDR1 is SGHDT and CDR2 YYEEEE. J gave up 0 bases and V 0 bases, and 5 bases lay outside the gene matches. This CDR3 has 16 residues. The CDR3 bases are TGTGCCAGCAGCTTGGGGATGGGGGGGAACCAAGAGACCCAGTACTTC. Translating it yields CASSLGMGGNQETQYF.

The rearrangement links TRBV27 to TRBJ1-6; no definite D call. The length of the CDR3 is 13 residues. Per the germline V gene, CDR1 is MNHEY and CDR2 is SMNVEV (reference sequence). V lost 3 bases and J 7 bases, leaving 7 bases between the germline ends. The DNA of the CDR3 is TGTGCCAGCAGTTTCGGGGTGAATTCACCCCTCCACTTT. Its protein is CASSFGVNSPLHF.

V usage is TRBV9 and J usage is TRBJ1-1; D gene uncertain. In germline, CDR1 is SGDLS, CDR2 YYNGEE. V lost 6 bases, J lost 6 bases, and 18 bases lay in between. The CDR3 has 14 residues. The CDR3 DNA reads as TGTGCCAGCAAAAAAGATACTGGAGCTTCTGAAGCTTTCTTT. This sequence encodes CASKKDTGASEAFF.

DNA of the CDR3: TGTGCCAGCAGCCAAGCACCGGGACAGGGAAAACCTGTCACCGGGGAGCTGTTTTTT. Encoded protein: CASSQAPGQGKPVTGELFF. V and J are TRBV14 and TRBJ2-2, with 9 bases that match TRBD1. Germline V lookup: CDR1 SGHDN, CDR2 FVKESK. CDR3 length equals 19 residues. V lost 1 base, J lost 4 bases, and 13 bases stayed unmatched.

This sequence joins TRBV4-1 and TRBJ2-6; TRBD1 might be the D (6 bases). CDR3 length equals 16 residues. From germline, CDR1 is MGHRA and CDR2 YSYEKL. Trimming shortened V by 0 bases and J by 6 bases, and 12 bases separated the two germline ends. Written as DNA, the CDR3 is TGCGCCAGCAGCCAAGATACAGGGAACGAGGCCAACGTCCTGACTTTC. Amino acid sequence: CASSQDTGNEANVLTF.

The rearrangement uses TRBV21-1 and TRBJ1-1; the listed D gene, TRBD1, was not tested against the DNA. TRBV21-1 is tagged as a pseudogene. This CDR3 region has 15 residues. The CDR3 loop is CASSKNPTVNTEAFF. In DNA, the CDR3 is TGTGCCAGCAGCAAAAACCCGACAGTGAACACTGAAGCTTTCTTT.

This clone was detected only once. V gene TRBV7-6 combines with J gene TRBJ2-3; D unclear. The germline CDR1 and CDR2 sequences are SGHVS and FNYEAQ. This CDR3 is built from 12 residues. With 2 bases removed from V and 6 bases from J, the gap between germline ends came to 6 bases. The CDR3 loop reads CASSLIGDTQYF. CDR3 in DNA: TGTGCCAGCAGCTTAATCGGGGATACGCAGTATTTT.

The V gene is TRBV10-3, the J gene TRBJ2-1; tentative D call: TRBD2 (6 bases). V lost 10 bases, J lost 7 bases, and 20 bases lay in between. CDR1 and CDR2 from the germline V gene are ENHRY and SYGVKD. CDR3 length: 14 residues. The CDR3 sequence is CATCPGLLRNEQFF. The CDR3 DNA sequence: TGTGCCACCTGCCCGGGACTGCTTAGGAATGAGCAGTTCTTC.

J is TRBJ2-7 and V is TRBV7-9; 10 bases line up with TRBD1. This CDR3 region has 14 residues. V gave up 5 bases and J gave up 5 bases; unmatched junction bases: 6. The germline CDR1 and CDR2 sequences are SEHNR and FQNEAQ (reference sequence). This chain's CDR3 is CASSPRQGAHEQYF. The CDR3 nucleotides are TGTGCCAGCAGCCCCCGACAGGGGGCCCACGAGCAGTACTTC.

The rearrangement links TRBV19 to TRBJ1-1, with D uncertain. There are 15 residues in the CDR3. V was shortened by 7 bases and J by 1 base, with 16 bases between the two germline ends. Per the germline V gene, CDR1 is LNHDA and CDR2 is SQIVND (reference sequence). CDR3 nucleotides: TGTGCCAGTAAAGGACCGGGGTTCGGGAACACTGAAGCTTTCTTT. Amino acid sequence: CASKGPGFGNTEAFF.

This clone was counted once. The V and J genes are TRBV3-1 (or the pseudogene TRBV3-2) and TRBJ1-4, with 7 bases matching TRBD1. After removal of 4 bases from V and 0 bases from J, the junction contained 5 bases not matched to a gene. The CDR3 extends over 16 amino acids. CDR1 is LGHDT, CDR2 YNNKEL, per germline (reference sequence). CDR3 bases: TGTGCCAGCAGCCTACGACAGGGCGCAACTAATGAAAAACTGTTTTTT. Amino acids: CASSLRQGATNEKLFF.

The chain is built from TRBV30 and TRBJ2-5; 12 bases match TRBD2. Germline values: CDR1 GTSNPN, CDR2 SVGIG (reference sequence). The CDR3 consists of 14 residues. J was trimmed by 5 bases and V by 4 bases; bases with no gene match: 5. The CDR3 nucleotides read TGTGCCTGGACTAGCGGGGGGGCCGGGGAGACCCAGTACTTC. Amino acids: CAWTSGGAGETQYF.

CDR3 DNA: TGTGCCAGCAGTGATGGGACAGGGGTCGATGGCTACACCTTC. It encodes CASSDGTGVDGYTF. The genes are TRBV2 and TRBJ1-2, with 10 bases that match TRBD1. The V gene end was trimmed by 3 bases and the J gene end by 6 bases; junction bases not matched to a gene: 4. CDR1 and CDR2 (germline): SNHLY, FYNNEI. CDR3 length equals 14 residues.

This clone was seen a handful of times. The genes are TRBV18 and TRBJ2-5; 12 bases line up with TRBD2. The V gene end was trimmed by 6 bases and the J gene end by 7 bases; junction bases not matched to a gene: 9. The CDR3 has 15 amino acids. CDR1 is KGHSH, CDR2 LQKENI, per germline. The CDR3 reads CASSIGLAGRGTQYF. The DNA for the CDR3 is TGTGCCAGCTCGATCGGACTAGCGGGGAGAGGGACCCAGTACTTC.

This clone appeared a single time. V is TRBV2 and J is TRBJ1-2, with D tentatively TRBD1 (5 bases). The germline V and J ends were trimmed by 6 bases and 8 bases, with 19 bases remaining between them. CDR1 and CDR2 (germline): SNHLY, FYNNEI. This CDR3 is built from 14 residues. Here the CDR3 reads CASSERQGTIGYTF. The CDR3 nucleotides read TGTGCCAGCAGCGAGAGGCAGGGAACTATAGGCTACACCTTC. The whole variable domain, remainder taken from reference TRBV2 and TRBJ1-2, is EPEVTQTPSHQVTQMGQEVILRCVPISNHLYFYWYRQILGQKVEFLVSFYNNEISEKSEIFDDQFSVERPDGSNFTLKIRSTKLEDSAMYFCASSERQGTIGYTFGSGTRLTVV.

This chain links TRBV5-5 with TRBJ1-2; 7 bases fit TRBD1. With 4 bases clipped from V and 7 bases from J, the junction kept 7 bases outside the gene matches. Germline CDR1 is SGHKS and CDR2 is YYEKEE (reference sequence). The CDR3 length is 13 residues. The CDR3 sequence is CASSTWTGAGYTF. The CDR3 DNA reads as TGTGCCAGCAGCACCTGGACAGGTGCTGGCTACACCTTC.

The V and J genes are TRBV6-2 or TRBV6-3 and TRBJ2-5; 9 nucleotides line up with TRBD2. This CDR3 comprises 15 residues. CDR1 and CDR2 (germline): MNHEY, SVGEGT. The J segment lost 5 bases and the V segment lost 1 base, leaving 5 bases of the junction unmatched. The CDR3 region is CASSYLLRGGETQYF. The DNA for the CDR3 is TGTGCCAGCAGTTACTTACTGCGGGGGGGCGAGACCCAGTACTTC.